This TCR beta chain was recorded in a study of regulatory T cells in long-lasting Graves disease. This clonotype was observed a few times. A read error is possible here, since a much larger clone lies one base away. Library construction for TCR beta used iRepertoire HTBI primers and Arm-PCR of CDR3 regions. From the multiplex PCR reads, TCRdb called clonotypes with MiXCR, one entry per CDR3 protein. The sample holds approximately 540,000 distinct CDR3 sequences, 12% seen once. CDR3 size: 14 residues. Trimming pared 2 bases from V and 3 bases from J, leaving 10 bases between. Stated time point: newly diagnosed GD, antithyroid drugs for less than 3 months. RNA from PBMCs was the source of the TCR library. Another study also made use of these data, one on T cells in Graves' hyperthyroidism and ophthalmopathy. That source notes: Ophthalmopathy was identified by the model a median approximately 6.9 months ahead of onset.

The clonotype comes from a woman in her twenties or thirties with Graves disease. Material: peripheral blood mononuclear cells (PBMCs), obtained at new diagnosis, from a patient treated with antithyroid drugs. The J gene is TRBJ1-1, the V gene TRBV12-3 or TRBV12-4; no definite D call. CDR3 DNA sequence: TGTGCCAGCAGTTTATTGGCAGCCGACACTGAAGCTTTCTTT. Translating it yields CASSLLAADTEAFF.